This T cell receptor (beta chain) was recovered during a study of blood T cells in healthy people across ages. In the study overall: Template switching caught about one barcoded beta molecule for each two T cells. Notes on the study in general: Roughly linear declines in TCR beta diversity per million T cells occurred with age.

This clonotype was detected many times. Its antigen is as yet unknown. Combining a sample-barcoded 5' primer with a J-beta primer mix, a second PCR ran for roughly 7 to 12 cycles. A tag from a template-switch adaptor with 12 random nucleotides marked each cDNA molecule. TCRdb reprocessed the 5' RACE reads with MiXCR, giving one entry per CDR3 protein. In the table there are around 670,000 distinct CDR3 sequences, approximately 30% of which are singletons. Isolation per sample recovered at least 6 million PBMCs. This sequence originates from an elderly woman in good health. Sequenced input: blood.

The CDR3 sequence is CASSVQAAGTDTQYF. The CDR3, as DNA: TGTGCCAGCAGCGTACAGGCCGCCGGCACAGATACGCAGTATTTT. V and J are TRBV7-2 and TRBJ2-3, with D perhaps TRBD1 (5 bases). There are 15 residues in the CDR3. Germline loops: CDR1 SGHTA, CDR2 FQGNSA. Trimming left V 5 bases short and J 1 base short, with 13 bases between.